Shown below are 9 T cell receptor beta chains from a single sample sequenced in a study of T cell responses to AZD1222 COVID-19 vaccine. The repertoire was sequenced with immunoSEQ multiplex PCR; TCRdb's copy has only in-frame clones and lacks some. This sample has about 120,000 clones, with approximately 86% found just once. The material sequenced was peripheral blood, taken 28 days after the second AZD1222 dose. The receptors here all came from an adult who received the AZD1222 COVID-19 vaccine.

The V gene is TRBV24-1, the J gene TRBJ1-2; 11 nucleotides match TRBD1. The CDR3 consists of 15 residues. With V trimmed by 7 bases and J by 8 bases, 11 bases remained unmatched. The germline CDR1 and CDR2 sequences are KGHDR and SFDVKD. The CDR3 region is CATSSGQGVSGGYTF. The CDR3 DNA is TGTGCCACCAGCTCGGGACAGGGGGTTTCTGGAGGCTACACCTTC.

The CDR3 protein is CASSLGYSYGYTF. In DNA form, the CDR3 reads TGCGCCAGCAGCTTGGGTTACAGCTATGGCTACACCTTC. The genes are TRBV5-1 and TRBJ1-2; D uncertain. The CDR3 has 13 amino acids. Germline loops: CDR1 SGHRS, CDR2 YFSETQ. V gave up 0 bases and J gave up 4 bases, with 7 bases separating them.

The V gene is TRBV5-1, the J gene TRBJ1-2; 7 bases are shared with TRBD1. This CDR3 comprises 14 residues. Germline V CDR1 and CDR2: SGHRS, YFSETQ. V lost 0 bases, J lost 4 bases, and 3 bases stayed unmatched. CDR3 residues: CASSLEGALYGYTF. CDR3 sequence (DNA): TGCGCCAGCAGCTTGGAGGGGGCTCTCTATGGCTACACCTTC.

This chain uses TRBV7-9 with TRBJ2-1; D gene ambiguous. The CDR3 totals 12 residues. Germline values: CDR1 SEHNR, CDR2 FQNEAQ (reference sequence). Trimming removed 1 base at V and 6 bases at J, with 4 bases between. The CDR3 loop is CASSLEANEQFF. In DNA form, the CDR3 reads TGTGCCAGCAGCTTAGAAGCCAATGAGCAGTTCTTC.

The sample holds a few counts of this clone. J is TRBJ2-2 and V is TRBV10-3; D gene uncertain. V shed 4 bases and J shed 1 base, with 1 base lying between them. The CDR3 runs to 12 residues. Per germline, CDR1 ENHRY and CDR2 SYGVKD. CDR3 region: CAISGNTGELFF. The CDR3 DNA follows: TGTGCCATCAGTGGGAACACCGGGGAGCTGTTTTTT.

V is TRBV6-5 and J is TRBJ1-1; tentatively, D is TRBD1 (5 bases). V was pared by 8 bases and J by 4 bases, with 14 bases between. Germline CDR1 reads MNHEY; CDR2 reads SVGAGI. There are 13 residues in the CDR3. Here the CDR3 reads CASYLQRGTEAFF. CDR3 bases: TGTGCCAGCTACCTACAGAGGGGCACTGAAGCTTTCTTT.

In DNA form, the CDR3 reads TGTGCCAGCAGCAAAGAACGACAGGGCAAGTGGGACAATGAGCAGTTCTTC. Translation gives CASSKERQGKWDNEQFF. The V and J genes are TRBV21-1 and TRBJ2-1; TRBD1, the table's D call, was not compared with the DNA. TRBV21-1 is recorded as a pseudogene. The length of the CDR3 is 17 residues.

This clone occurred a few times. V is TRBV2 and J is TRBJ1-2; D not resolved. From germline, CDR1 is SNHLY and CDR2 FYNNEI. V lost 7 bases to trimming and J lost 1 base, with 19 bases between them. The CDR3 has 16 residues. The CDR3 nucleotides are TGTGCCAGCATCGCCGTGCGGCGGAAGGATAACTATGGCTACACCTTC. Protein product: CASIAVRRKDNYGYTF.

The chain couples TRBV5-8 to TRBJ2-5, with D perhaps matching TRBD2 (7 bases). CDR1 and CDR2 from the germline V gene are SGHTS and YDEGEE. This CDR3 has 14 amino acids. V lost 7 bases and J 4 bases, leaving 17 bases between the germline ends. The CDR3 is CASVLGGPSETQYF. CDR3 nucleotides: TGTGCCAGCGTACTGGGGGGGCCTTCAGAGACCCAGTACTTC.